This T cell receptor (beta chain) was documented in a study of shared clonotypes between healthy human individuals. Points from the study as a whole: Researchers sampled only blood; tissue repertoires likely differ.

Several immunoSEQ plates received, in even portions, the genomic DNA of each subset. Using immunoSEQ multiplex PCR, the repertoire was profiled, and TCRdb retains in-frame clones only, with some absent. The data hold approximately 2,300,000 clones, with roughly 90% observed a single time. A note on this clone: What it recognizes is unknown.

CDR1 and CDR2 (germline): SGHRS, YFSETQ. This CDR3 is 16 amino acids long. V was pared by 5 bases and J by 7 bases, with 23 bases between. The V and J genes are TRBV5-1 and TRBJ2-3; the D call may be TRBD1 or TRBD2 (6 bases each). The sequencing sample was made of naive CD4+ T cells from PBMCs. Subset defined: CD45RA+ positively selected. This TCR came from a man younger than 30 in good health. Some clones in this sample may be carry-over from other donors' samples. CDR3: CASSFMSSAQGNTQYF. For the CDR3, the DNA is TGCGCCAGCAGTTTTATGTCTAGCGCCCAGGGGAATACGCAGTATTTT.